One sample yielded the 26 T cell receptor beta chains listed below, sequenced in a study of OX40 agonist ivuxolimab in advanced cancers. Using immunoSEQ multiplex PCR, the repertoire was profiled, and TCRdb retains in-frame clones only, with some absent. The sample carries tens of thousands of clones, around 80% recorded once. The sample in question was CD4+ or CD8+ T cells sorted from blood, obtained in a trial of the OX40 agonist ivuxolimab. Receptors were obtained from an adult with an advanced solid tumor such as melanoma, head and neck, liver or kidney cancer.

Note on this clone: Other nucleotide sequences from this sample produce the same CDR3. The J gene is TRBJ2-5, the V gene TRBV4-1; D call uncertain. The CDR3 has 12 amino acids. CDR1 is MGHRA, CDR2 YSYEKL, per germline. Trimming pared 3 bases from V and 2 bases from J, leaving 4 bases between. The DNA of the CDR3 is TGCGCCAGCAGCCATTCTCAAGAGACCCAGTACTTC. Translating it yields CASSHSQETQYF.

The gene calls are TRBV28 and TRBJ1-1; D unresolved. The germline CDR1 and CDR2 sequences are MDHEN and SYDVKM. The germline V and J ends were trimmed by 6 bases and 1 base, with 18 bases remaining between them. The CDR3 runs to 16 residues. CDR3 sequence (DNA): TGTGCCAGCAGCCTACCCCCTACAGAATGGAACACTGAAGCTTTCTTT. Residues: CASSLPPTEWNTEAFF.

The chain uses TRBV6-6 and TRBJ2-5; D is perhaps TRBD1 or TRBD2 (5 bases each). The germline gives CDR1 MNHNY, CDR2 SVGAGI (reference sequence). Between the trimmed V and J ends, which lost 7 bases and 4 bases, there was a span of 16 bases. The CDR3 has 14 residues. The CDR3 is CASNPGDRGETQYF. As DNA, the CDR3 is TGTGCCAGCAATCCCGGGGACCGTGGAGAGACCCAGTACTTC.

The chain uses TRBV30 and TRBJ1-4; 7 bases line up with TRBD1. After removal of 0 bases from V and 8 bases from J, the junction contained 6 bases not matched to a gene. The CDR3 consists of 14 residues. CDR1 GTSNPN and CDR2 SVGIG come from the germline V gene (reference sequence). CDR3 protein: CAWSVDRDGEKLFF. The DNA of the CDR3 is TGTGCCTGGAGTGTAGACAGGGACGGGGAAAAACTGTTTTTT.

The V and J genes are TRBV9 and TRBJ2-3; D not certain. Germline V CDR1 and CDR2: SGDLS, YYNGEE. V gave up 0 bases and J gave up 4 bases, with 9 bases separating them. The CDR3 runs 14 residues. For the CDR3, the DNA is TGTGCCAGCAGCGTAGGTGGACGCCCAGATACGCAGTATTTT. Its protein is CASSVGGRPDTQYF.

The chain employs TRBV4-3 and TRBJ1-1; 7 positions match TRBD1. The germline V gene encodes CDR1 LGHNA and CDR2 YSLEER. The CDR3 totals 14 residues. V dropped 7 bases and J dropped 9; count of bases not matched to a gene: 14. The CDR3 DNA reads as TGCGCCAGCACCTCAAGACCAGGGGGGGATCAAGCTTTCTTT. It is translated as CASTSRPGGDQAFF.

The chain employs TRBV28 and TRBJ2-3; D might be TRBD2 (6 bases). The V gene's germline CDR1 is MDHEN and CDR2 SYDVKM. V was pared by 2 bases and J by 0 bases, with 12 bases between. This CDR3 is built from 16 residues. CDR3: CASSLRVLASTDTQYF. Written as DNA, the CDR3 is TGTGCCAGCAGTTTAAGAGTCCTAGCGAGCACAGATACGCAGTATTTT.

This chain uses TRBV28 with TRBJ2-1; 7 nucleotides align to TRBD1. J was trimmed by 7 bases and V by 7 bases; bases with no gene match: 10. Germline CDR1 and CDR2: MDHEN and SYDVKM. CDR3 size: 14 residues. The CDR3 DNA reads as TGTGCCAGCATCTCGACAGGGCCGGGGAATGAGCAGTTCTTC. This sequence encodes CASISTGPGNEQFF. The variable domain in full, with the rest retrieved from reference TRBV28 and TRBJ2-1, is DVKVTQSSRYLVKRTGEKVFLECVQDMDHENMFWYRQDPGLGLRLIYFSYDVKMKEKGDIPEGYSVSREKKERFSLILESASTNQTSMYLCASISTGPGNEQFFGPGTRLTVL.

This clone showed up just once. The chain couples TRBV7-9 to TRBJ2-5; 7 bases agree with TRBD1. The germline V gene has CDR1 SEHNR and CDR2 FQNEAQ (reference sequence). With V trimmed by 4 bases and J by 3 bases, 8 bases remained unmatched. The CDR3 extends over 15 amino acids. CDR3 loop: CASSSWGTGEETQYF. The CDR3 DNA reads TGTGCCAGCAGCTCTTGGGGCACAGGGGAAGAGACCCAGTACTTC.

The CDR3 reads CASWPGQIADMNTEAFF. DNA of the CDR3: TGCGCCAGCTGGCCAGGGCAGATAGCAGACATGAACACTGAAGCTTTCTTT. V gene TRBV4-1 combines with J gene TRBJ1-1; weak D call: TRBD1 (5 bases). This CDR3 comprises 17 residues. Germline V lookup: CDR1 MGHRA, CDR2 YSYEKL. The V end lost 8 bases, the J end lost 0 bases, and 22 bases lay between the germline ends.

This rearrangement joins TRBV30 to TRBJ2-7; 11 positions agree with TRBD1. CDR1 and CDR2 from the germline V gene are GTSNPN and SVGIG (reference sequence). The CDR3 totals 14 residues. V lost 4 bases, J lost 3 bases, and 5 bases stayed unmatched. CDR3: CAWTTGTGGYEQYF. The CDR3, as DNA: TGTGCCTGGACCACGGGGACAGGGGGCTACGAGCAGTACTTC. Combining the CDR3 with reference TRBV30 and TRBJ2-7 gives the whole variable domain SQTIHQWPATLVQPVGSPLSLECTVEGTSNPNLYWYRQAAGRGLQLLFYSVGIGQISSEVPQNLSASRPQDRQFILSSKKLLLSDSGFYLCAWTTGTGGYEQYFGPGTRLTVT.

This clone appeared a few times. The J gene is TRBJ2-7, the V gene TRBV5-5, with D possibly TRBD2 on 6 matching bases. V lost 1 base, J lost 0 bases, and 11 bases lay in between. This CDR3 is built from 15 residues. Germline V gene data show CDR1 as SGHKS and CDR2 as YYEKEE (reference sequence). CDR3 in DNA: TGTGCCAGCAGCTTGACGGGAGCCCTCTCCTACGAGCAGTACTTC. It specifies CASSLTGALSYEQYF.

The rearrangement joins TRBV7-2 to TRBJ2-4; D is undetermined. V was clipped by 2 bases and J by 5 bases, with 7 bases between them. CDR3 length: 13 amino acids. CDR1 is SGHTA, CDR2 FQGNSA, per germline. Here the CDR3 reads CASSLIVENIQYF. Written as DNA, the CDR3 is TGTGCCAGCAGCTTAATAGTTGAAAACATTCAGTACTTC.

V gene TRBV19 combines with J gene TRBJ2-1, with 9 bases lining up with TRBD1. V lost 5 bases to trimming and J lost 3 bases; unmatched junction nucleotides: 5. CDR1 and CDR2 (germline): LNHDA, SQIVND (reference sequence). This CDR3 comprises 15 residues. CDR3 protein: CASSPTGGDYNEQFF. In DNA form, the CDR3 reads TGTGCCAGTAGTCCGACAGGGGGTGACTACAATGAGCAGTTCTTC.

The chain joins TRBV4-3 to TRBJ1-2, with 8 positions matching TRBD1. Per germline, CDR1 LGHNA and CDR2 YSLEER. V gave up 1 base and J gave up 6 bases; unmatched junction bases: 13. The CDR3 covers 17 residues. CDR3 in amino acids: CASSQGQGAIEGDGYTF. DNA of the CDR3: TGCGCCAGCAGCCAAGGGCAGGGGGCAATTGAGGGGGATGGCTACACCTTC.

The gene calls are TRBV2 and TRBJ2-1, with 9 nucleotides matching TRBD2. From germline, CDR1 is SNHLY and CDR2 FYNNEI. V gave up 7 bases and J gave up 5 bases; unmatched junction bases: 3. CDR3 length: 13 residues. CDR3 DNA: TGTGCCAGCACCCAGCGGGGGGACAATGAGCAGTTCTTC. Its protein is CASTQRGDNEQFF.

The chain is built from TRBV29-1 and TRBJ1-2, with a tentative D call TRBD1 (5 bases). The V and J ends lost 0 bases and 4 bases respectively, with 15 bases between them. The CDR3 totals 15 residues. Per the germline V gene, CDR1 is SQVTM and CDR2 is ANQGSEA. CDR3 sequence (DNA): TGCAGCGTTGAAGATCCCGGCAGGGAAAGCTATGGCTACACCTTC. It is translated as CSVEDPGRESYGYTF.

In its sample, this clone is large. The chain is built from TRBV6-1 and TRBJ2-7; 13 nucleotides agree with TRBD2. The CDR3 is 15 amino acids. The V segment lost 5 bases and the J segment 0 bases; nucleotides outside the gene matches: 1. Germline CDR1 is MNHNS and CDR2 is SASEGT. In nucleotides, the CDR3 is TGTGCCAGCAGTCGGACTAGCGGGAGCTCCTACGAGCAGTACTTC. This codes for CASSRTSGSSYEQYF.

This chain connects TRBV6-6 to TRBJ1-5; a possible D gene is TRBD1 (5 bases). This CDR3 contains 16 residues. V was shortened by 2 bases and J by 0 bases, with 11 bases between the two germline ends. CDR1 is MNHNY, CDR2 SVGAGI, per germline (reference sequence). The CDR3 DNA follows: TGTGCCAGCAGTTACCCCGACAGATATAGCAATCAGCCCCAGCATTTT. Translating gives CASSYPDRYSNQPQHF.

The chain recombines TRBV5-1 with TRBJ2-1; perhaps D is TRBD1 or TRBD2 (5 bases each). Looked up from germline, CDR1 is SGHRS and CDR2 is YFSETQ. CDR3 size: 13 residues. V shed 4 bases and J shed 7 bases, with 12 bases lying between them. CDR3 nucleotide sequence: TGCGCCAGCAGCCCCTGGGACGGGAATGAGCAGTTCTTC. Protein sequence: CASSPWDGNEQFF.

The J gene is TRBJ2-1, the V gene TRBV6-1; 12 nucleotides align to TRBD1. CDR1 MNHNS and CDR2 SASEGT come from the germline V gene. The CDR3 runs to 15 residues. J gave up 8 bases and V 1 base, and 3 bases lay outside the gene matches. This CDR3 is CASSEVGTGGDEQFF. DNA for the CDR3: TGTGCCAGCAGTGAAGTCGGGACAGGGGGCGATGAGCAGTTCTTC.

The gene calls are TRBV28 and TRBJ2-7, with D hard to call. V shed 6 bases and J shed 3 bases, with 12 bases lying between them. CDR3 length: 13 amino acids. Germline V gives CDR1 MDHEN, CDR2 SYDVKM. CDR3 amino acids: CASRKVYGYEQYF. The CDR3 nucleotides are TGTGCCAGCAGAAAGGTATATGGCTACGAGCAGTACTTC.

The V gene is TRBV14, the J gene TRBJ1-1; D uncertain. Germline values: CDR1 SGHDN, CDR2 FVKESK. The CDR3 has 13 amino acids. Trimming shortened V by 0 bases and J by 0 bases, and 2 bases separated the two germline ends. CDR3 protein: CASSQELNTEAFF. The CDR3 DNA follows: TGTGCCAGCAGCCAAGAACTGAACACTGAAGCTTTCTTT.

This sequence joins TRBV11-2 and TRBJ2-7, with TRBD2 as a possible D gene (6 bases). V dropped 1 base and J dropped 3 bases, with 10 bases sitting between them. Germline CDR1 is SGHAT and CDR2 is FQNNGV. The CDR3 is made up of 14 amino acids. CDR3 coding DNA: TGTGCCAGCAGCTTAGGGGACTCCCTCTACGAGCAGTACTTC. This gives the protein CASSLGDSLYEQYF.

This clone was seen more than once but under ten times. The rearrangement links TRBV9 to TRBJ1-1, with unresolved D. CDR1 is SGDLS, CDR2 YYNGEE, per germline. The length of the CDR3 is 13 residues. Trimming stripped 0 bases from V and 8 bases from J, with 11 bases between. CDR3 nucleotides: TGTGCCAGCAGCGTAGTAACCCAGCCCGAAGCTTTCTTT. This gives the protein CASSVVTQPEAFF.

The chain employs TRBV30 and TRBJ1-1; D is unresolved. The CDR3 length is 12 residues. Trimming left V 0 bases short and J 6 bases short, with 8 bases between. Germline V gene lookup returns CDR1 GTSNPN and CDR2 SVGIG (reference sequence). The CDR3: CAWSVAIAEAFF. CDR3 DNA sequence: TGTGCCTGGAGTGTAGCTATTGCTGAAGCTTTCTTT.